The clone carrying this T cell receptor beta chain was recorded once. Assay: immunoSEQ multiplex PCR; the TCRdb copy retains only in-frame clones and omits some. The table has 300,000 to 350,000 clones, 90% seen once. The data are from a study of blood T cell repertoires in COVID-19. Germline CDR1 SQVTM, CDR2 ANQGSEA. The V and J ends lost 5 bases and 1 base, in that order; junction bases with no gene match: 4. The CDR3 covers 14 residues. The source material was peripheral blood. The sequence derives from a woman aged 35 to 49 with COVID-19, enrolled during active disease. The chain recombines TRBV29-1 with TRBJ2-2; 7 bases match TRBD1. DNA for the CDR3: TGCAGCGTTAACAGGGGCTTGAACACCGGGGAGCTGTTTTTT. As protein: CSVNRGLNTGELFF.